One and the same sample provided the 9 T cell receptor beta chains below, sequenced in a study of blood T cell repertoires in COVID-19 (dated by TCRdb to the early 2020s). Library creation used the immunoSEQ multiplex PCR assay. The source is immuneACCESS, and TCRdb retained only in-frame sequences with V and J called. Part of the clones is not carried over; for the studies checked, unresolved V genes explain less than half of this, and the remainder is unexplained. Counted in this sample were some 54,000 clones; about 85% of them appeared once. The ten largest make up under 8.5% of the sample. Material: peripheral blood. These receptors all stem from a man between 65 and 85 years old with active COVID-19.

This clone was observed once. J is TRBJ1-1 and V is TRBV5-5, with 11 bases aligning to TRBD1. With 4 bases clipped from V and 1 base from J, the junction kept 6 bases outside the gene matches. Germline V gene sequence: CDR1 SGHKS, CDR2 YYEKEE (reference sequence). The CDR3 is made up of 16 amino acids. CDR3 loop: CASSQGTGGSNTEAFF. The CDR3 nucleotides are TGTGCCAGCAGCCAAGGGACAGGGGGTTCGAACACTGAAGCTTTCTTT.

V usage is TRBV5-1 and J usage is TRBJ2-3; TRBD1 matches 9 bases. Germline V gene data show CDR1 as SGHRS and CDR2 as YFSETQ. CDR3 length: 17 residues. The V segment lost 0 bases and the J segment 1 base; nucleotides outside the gene matches: 6. CDR3 sequence (DNA): TGCGCCAGCAGCTTGGGCGTACAGGGGGCAGGCACAGATACGCAGTATTTT. It codes for CASSLGVQGAGTDTQYF. Variable domain in full (rest from reference TRBV5-1 and TRBJ2-3): KAGVTQTPRYLIKTRGQQVTLSCSPISGHRSVSWYQQTPGQGLQFLFEYFSETQRNKGNFPGRFSGRQFSNSRSEMNVSTLELGDSALYLCASSLGVQGAGTDTQYFGPGTRLTVL.

This clone is judged medium-sized. The DNA of the CDR3 is TGTGCCAGCAGCCCGTTTGGGGGGGGGACCCAGTACTTC. This encodes CASSPFGGGTQYF. The chain combines TRBV5-6 with TRBJ2-5; 7 nucleotides match TRBD2. The CDR3 is made up of 13 amino acids. The germline V gene encodes CDR1 SGHDT and CDR2 YYEEEE. Germline trimming cut 4 bases from V and 7 bases from J; bases unmatched to any gene: 7.

The chain joins TRBV24-1 to TRBJ2-7; 9 nucleotides align to TRBD1. The CDR3 is 13 residues long. V trimming: 4 bases; J trimming: 6 bases; junction bases outside the gene matches: 3. Germline values: CDR1 KGHDR, CDR2 SFDVKD. In nucleotides, the CDR3 is TGTGCCACCAGTGACCGGACAGGGGCCGAGCAGTACTTC. Amino acid sequence: CATSDRTGAEQYF.

The rearrangement joins TRBV5-1 to TRBJ2-1; D not resolved. V lost 2 bases and J 6 bases, leaving 6 bases between the germline ends. The length of the CDR3 is 12 residues. Germline lookup yields CDR1 SGHRS and CDR2 YFSETQ. CDR3: CASSFQRNEQFF. The CDR3 DNA reads as TGCGCCAGCAGCTTTCAGCGCAATGAGCAGTTCTTC.

The chain carries TRBV5-4 and TRBJ2-5; 10 nucleotides agree with TRBD2. V dropped 4 bases and J dropped 5; count of bases not matched to a gene: 11. Germline V gene lookup returns CDR1 SGHNT and CDR2 YYREEE (reference sequence). The length of the CDR3 is 16 residues. The CDR3 protein is CASSHGASGGRETQYF. DNA of the CDR3: TGTGCCAGCAGCCACGGAGCTAGCGGGGGTAGGGAGACCCAGTACTTC.

V usage is TRBV6-6 and J usage is TRBJ1-1, with D hard to call. The V gene lost 8 bases and the J gene lost 6 bases, with 10 bases spanning the gap. CDR1 MNHNY and CDR2 SVGAGI come from the germline V gene (reference sequence). CDR3 length equals 11 residues. CDR3 sequence reads: CASYKFPEAFF. The CDR3 DNA sequence: TGTGCCAGCTATAAATTTCCTGAAGCTTTCTTT.

This CDR3 is CASTPSGVYTDTQYF. The CDR3 DNA reads TGTGCCAGCACCCCTAGCGGGGTTTACACAGATACGCAGTATTTT. The rearrangement uses TRBV6-2 or TRBV6-3 and TRBJ2-3; 9 bases line up with TRBD2. Germline V gene lookup returns CDR1 MNHEY and CDR2 SVGEGT. With V trimmed by 7 bases and J by 2 bases, 7 bases remained unmatched. The CDR3 is 15 residues long.

V is TRBV12-5 and J is TRBJ1-5; D is unresolved. This CDR3 region has 14 residues. V lost 6 bases to trimming and J lost 2 bases, with 11 bases between them. Germline loops: CDR1 LGHNT, CDR2 FRNRAP. CDR3 protein: CASGLGLGNQPQHF. Here the CDR3 DNA reads TGTGCTAGTGGCCTGGGCCTGGGCAATCAGCCCCAGCATTTT.